This TCR beta chain originates from a study of blood T cell repertoires in COVID-19. About the study: Whether acute or convalescent, the COVID-19 samples came from the United States, Italy and Spain. Sample material is recorded as cDNA or gDNA derived from T cells, B-cell-depleted T cells, or PBMCs.

Original processing notes: How many nucleated cells were present was estimated from reference gene primer amplification. Produced via immunoSEQ multiplex PCR; TCRdb's table is partial and in-frame only. The V and J calls and clone size are taken from that table; D and trimming were inferred from the DNA. Here the sample spans fewer than 350,000 clones, about 91% being singletons. Germline loops: CDR1 SEHNR, CDR2 FQNEAQ (reference sequence). This CDR3 comprises 16 residues. With 2 bases removed from V and 0 bases from J, the gap between germline ends came to 11 bases. Patients from Seattle were sampled longitudinally, starting during active infection.

This sequence was found in a man aged 25 to 40 with COVID-19, enrolled during active disease. The sample consisted of peripheral blood. J is TRBJ1-3 and V is TRBV7-9; weak D call: TRBD1 (5 bases). The CDR3 spells CASSLQGQSSGNTIYF. In DNA, the CDR3 is TGTGCCAGCAGCTTACAGGGCCAGAGCTCTGGAAACACCATATATTTT.